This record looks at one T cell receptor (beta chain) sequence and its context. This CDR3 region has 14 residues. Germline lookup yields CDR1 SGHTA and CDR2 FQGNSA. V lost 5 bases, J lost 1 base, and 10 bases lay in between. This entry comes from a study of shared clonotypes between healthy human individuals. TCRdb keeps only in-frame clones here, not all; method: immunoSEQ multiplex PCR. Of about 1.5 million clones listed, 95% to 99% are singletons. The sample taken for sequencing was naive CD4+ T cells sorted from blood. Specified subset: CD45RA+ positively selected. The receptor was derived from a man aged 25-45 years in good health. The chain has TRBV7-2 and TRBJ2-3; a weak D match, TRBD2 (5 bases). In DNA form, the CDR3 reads TGTGCCAGCAGCCCCATGAGGGGCACAGATACGCAGTATTTT. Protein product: CASSPMRGTDTQYF.